The 31 T cell receptor beta chains listed next were all sequenced from one sample in a study of cytomegalovirus exposure and HLA in healthy donors. Use of 60 Vbeta and 13 Jbeta primers characterized the PCR. The data were produced by immunoSEQ multiplex PCR, yet TCRdb's version contains in-frame clones alone and is incomplete. The table has approximately 210,000 clones, about four fifths seen once; the top ten hold roughly 10%. Sequencing used PBMCs. All receptors come from a woman between 45 and 60 years old in good health and CMV-seropositive.

The chain employs TRBV10-1 and TRBJ1-1; D may be TRBD1 (6 bases). V was cut by 6 bases and J by 3 bases, with 11 bases left in between. The germline V gene encodes CDR1 WNHNN and CDR2 SYGVQD (reference sequence). The CDR3 length is 13 residues. In DNA form, the CDR3 reads TGCGCCAGCAGGGAGGGGGGGGACACTGAAGCTTTCTTT. The encoded protein is CASREGGDTEAFF.

The DNA for the CDR3 is TGTGCCAGCTCACCGGCAGGGACAGGAAGGGTCTACACCTTC. Translation gives CASSPAGTGRVYTF. J is TRBJ1-2 and V is TRBV18, with 8 bases that match TRBD1. Losses at the gene ends were 3 bases for V and 10 bases for J; bases not matched to a gene: 10. In germline, CDR1 is KGHSH, CDR2 LQKENI. CDR3 length: 14 amino acids.

This clone has only a few counts. The gene calls are TRBV6-5 and TRBJ1-2; 8 bases fit TRBD1. Germline V lookup: CDR1 MNHEY, CDR2 SVGAGI. The trim removed 6 bases at V and 4 bases at J, leaving 4 bases unmatched. The CDR3 has 13 amino acids. The DNA for the CDR3 is TGTGCCAGCAGGCAGGGGGCGAGCTATGGCTACACCTTC. Amino acids: CASRQGASYGYTF.

This chain connects TRBV5-4 to TRBJ2-3; D uncertain. V shed 4 bases and J shed 0 bases, with 15 bases lying between them. Germline CDR1 SGHNT, CDR2 YYREEE (reference sequence). The CDR3 sequence is 16 residues long. CDR3 bases: TGTGCCAGCAGCGAGGCAGAAACCCGTAGCACAGATACGCAGTATTTT. Translation: CASSEAETRSTDTQYF.

The rearrangement links TRBV6-5 to TRBJ2-7; D is possibly TRBD2 (6 bases). CDR3 size: 11 residues. Germline V gene data show CDR1 as MNHEY and CDR2 as SVGAGI. The V end lost 7 bases, the J end lost 4 bases, and 8 bases lay between the germline ends. CDR3 nucleotides: TGTGCCAGCACGGAGGGATACGAGCAGTACTTC. This sequence encodes CASTEGYEQYF.

This chain links TRBV5-1 with TRBJ2-7; D possibly corresponds to TRBD1 (5 bases). Germline CDR1 reads SGHRS; CDR2 reads YFSETQ. Trimming took off 3 bases at V and 1 base at J, with 11 bases between the two ends. The CDR3 is 14 residues long. The CDR3 here is CASSSQTESYEQYF. The CDR3, as DNA: TGCGCCAGCAGCTCGCAGACAGAGTCCTACGAGCAGTACTTC. Using reference TRBV5-1 and TRBJ2-7 for the parts outside the CDR3, the full variable domain is KAGVTQTPRYLIKTRGQQVTLSCSPISGHRSVSWYQQTPGQGLQFLFEYFSETQRNKGNFPGRFSGRQFSNSRSEMNVSTLELGDSALYLCASSSQTESYEQYFGPGTRLTVT.

The rearrangement joins TRBV14 to TRBJ1-6; TRBD1 matches at 9 bases. CDR3 length: 15 residues. Per the germline V gene, CDR1 is SGHDN and CDR2 is FVKESK. Unmatched junction bases numbered 4, after V lost 3 bases and J lost 7 bases. The DNA of the CDR3 is TGTGCCAGCAGCCAGGGACAGGGCAGGAATTCACCCCTCCACTTT. Its protein product is CASSQGQGRNSPLHF.

The chain carries TRBV7-9 and TRBJ2-2; TRBD2 agrees at 9 bases. Looked up from germline, CDR1 is SEHNR and CDR2 is FQNEAQ (reference sequence). This CDR3 spans 17 amino acids. The ends lost 5 bases at V and 1 base at J; junction bases unmatched: 8. The CDR3 DNA is TGTGCCAGCAGCACCCTCAGCGGGGGGCTGAACACCGGGGAGCTGTTTTTT. Its protein product is CASSTLSGGLNTGELFF.

This clone showed up just once. V usage is TRBV7-9 and J usage is TRBJ2-1; TRBD1 matches 8 bases. Germline V lookup: CDR1 SEHNR, CDR2 FQNEAQ (reference sequence). The CDR3 extends over 15 amino acids. The ends lost 5 bases at V and 8 bases at J; junction bases unmatched: 11. The DNA for the CDR3 is TGTGCCAGCAGCCTACTGGGACAGGCCCCGCATGAGCAGTTCTTC. Translation gives CASSLLGQAPHEQFF.

The rearrangement joins TRBV4-1 to TRBJ1-5; D is undetermined. From germline, CDR1 is MGHRA and CDR2 YSYEKL. This CDR3 is built from 14 residues. With 1 base removed from V and 8 bases from J, the gap between germline ends came to 12 bases. In DNA form, the CDR3 reads TGCGCCAGCAGCCAAGTTTTAAGACGGGAGCCCCAGCATTTT. It codes for CASSQVLRREPQHF.

This chain uses TRBV19 with TRBJ1-5; 10 bases line up with TRBD1. The CDR3 loop spans 15 amino acids. The junction had 4 bases not matched to a gene; V was cut back by 4 bases and J by 4 bases. Germline V gives CDR1 LNHDA, CDR2 SQIVND (reference sequence). CDR3 protein: CASSKDRGNNQPQHF. CDR3 in DNA: TGTGCCAGTAGTAAGGACAGGGGGAATAATCAGCCCCAGCATTTT.

CDR3 sequence (DNA): TGTGCCAGCAGCTTTTCAAGCGGGCTTGAAGCTTTCTTT. It yields the protein CASSFSSGLEAFF. V is TRBV11-2 and J is TRBJ1-1; D unclear. The CDR3 totals 13 residues. Trimming cost V 3 bases and J 7 bases, with 12 bases left between them. Germline V gene lookup returns CDR1 SGHAT and CDR2 FQNNGV.

V usage is TRBV27 and J usage is TRBJ1-5; unclear D gene. The CDR3 spans 9 residues. V lost 8 bases to trimming and J lost 6 bases, with 2 bases between them. Germline CDR1 and CDR2: MNHEY and SMNVEV (reference sequence). The CDR3 DNA reads as TGTGCCAGCCGTCAGCCCCAGCATTTT. Encoded protein: CASRQPQHF.

This clone was seen a few times. The chain is built from TRBV10-3 and TRBJ2-7; D is perhaps TRBD1 (5 bases). Trimming took off 4 bases at V and 3 bases at J, with 7 bases between the two ends. Germline-derived CDR1 and CDR2 are ENHRY and SYGVKD. CDR3 length equals 12 residues. The CDR3 protein is CAISAQGYEQYF. The CDR3 coding sequence is TGTGCCATCAGTGCCCAGGGCTACGAGCAGTACTTC.

This chain links TRBV28 with TRBJ2-2; possibly TRBD1 for D (5 bases). This CDR3 has 13 residues. Germline V gene sequence: CDR1 MDHEN, CDR2 SYDVKM. V lost 6 bases, J lost 4 bases, and 9 bases lay in between. CDR3 nucleotides: TGTGCCAGCAGAAGGGGAACCACCGGGGAGCTGTTTTTT. This gives the protein CASRRGTTGELFF.

The V gene is TRBV7-6, the J gene TRBJ2-7, with 11 nucleotides matching TRBD1. The germline CDR1 and CDR2 sequences are SGHVS and FNYEAQ. Trimming took 3 bases from V and 7 from J; bases not matched to a gene: 8. CDR3 size: 15 residues. The CDR3 is CASSLGQGEFWEQYF. CDR3 sequence (DNA): TGTGCCAGCAGCTTGGGACAGGGGGAATTCTGGGAGCAGTACTTC.

This clone was counted once. In nucleotides, the CDR3 is TGTGCCAGCCGACCCTGGGGGGAACGGGGAAACACCATATATTTT. This gives the protein CASRPWGERGNTIYF. V and J are TRBV11-2 and TRBJ1-3, with a weak D call TRBD1 (5 bases). Trimming pared 8 bases from V and 4 bases from J, leaving 18 bases between. From germline, CDR1 is SGHAT and CDR2 FQNNGV. The CDR3 extends over 15 amino acids.

This clone was observed once. The chain carries TRBV4-1 and TRBJ2-7; D is perhaps TRBD2 (5 bases). Germline V gives CDR1 MGHRA, CDR2 YSYEKL. The V and J ends lost 1 base and 5 bases respectively, with 15 bases between them. The CDR3 loop spans 15 amino acids. CDR3 sequence reads: CASSQGSRGRHEQYF. The CDR3 nucleotides are TGCGCCAGCAGCCAAGGTAGCCGCGGGCGCCACGAGCAGTACTTC.

The V gene is TRBV18, the J gene TRBJ1-2; D may be TRBD1 (5 bases). The CDR3 has 15 amino acids. The germline CDR1 and CDR2 sequences are KGHSH and LQKENI. Between the trimmed V and J ends, which lost 3 bases and 7 bases, there was a span of 18 bases. The CDR3 DNA follows: TGTGCCAGCTCACCCACTTCGGGGGTGATCTCTGGCTACACCTTC. Its protein product is CASSPTSGVISGYTF.

The chain combines TRBV19 with TRBJ2-2; TRBD1 matches at 10 bases. Unmatched junction bases numbered 2, after V lost 0 bases and J lost 4 bases. Per germline, CDR1 LNHDA and CDR2 SQIVND (reference sequence). This CDR3 is 16 amino acids long. Written as DNA, the CDR3 is TGTGCCAGTAGTATAGAAGGGACAGGGGTCACCGGGGAGCTGTTTTTT. Translated, it gives CASSIEGTGVTGELFF.

The chain couples TRBV19 to TRBJ2-4; D is perhaps TRBD2 (6 bases). The CDR3 extends over 16 amino acids. V shed 4 bases and J shed 6 bases, with 19 bases lying between them. Germline CDR1 is LNHDA and CDR2 is SQIVND (reference sequence). The CDR3 protein is CASSNPRVGSGNIQYF. In DNA form, the CDR3 reads TGTGCCAGTAGTAACCCCAGGGTGGGTAGCGGAAACATTCAGTACTTC.

The rearrangement links TRBV7-3 to TRBJ2-3, with 7 bases fitting TRBD1. Germline loops: CDR1 SGHTA, CDR2 FQGTGA. V was clipped by 7 bases and J by 9 bases; unmatched bases: 10. This CDR3 comprises 13 residues. The CDR3 loop is CASTKTGSKTQYF. CDR3 DNA sequence: TGTGCCAGCACCAAGACAGGGTCGAAGACGCAGTATTTT.

The chain is built from TRBV7-3 and TRBJ1-4, with 9 bases fitting TRBD1. This CDR3 is built from 15 residues. With V trimmed by 5 bases and J by 8 bases, 9 bases remained unmatched. Germline CDR1 and CDR2: SGHTA and FQGTGA. Here the CDR3 DNA reads TGTGCCAGCAGCCGATCCGGGACAGGGCACGAAAAACTGTTTTTT. This sequence encodes CASSRSGTGHEKLFF.

The chain carries TRBV28 and TRBJ1-6, with D unclear. Trimming took 3 bases from V and 10 from J, leaving 7 bases between them. Germline values: CDR1 MDHEN, CDR2 SYDVKM. CDR3 length equals 12 residues. The CDR3 loop is CASSFFGSPLHF. Here the CDR3 DNA reads TGTGCCAGCAGTTTTTTTGGCTCACCCCTCCACTTT.

The chain combines TRBV27 with TRBJ1-2, with a weak D call TRBD1 (5 bases). Between the trimmed V and J ends, which lost 5 bases and 0 bases, there was a span of 7 bases. The germline gives CDR1 MNHEY, CDR2 SMNVEV (reference sequence). This CDR3 spans 13 amino acids. CDR3 DNA sequence: TGTGCCAGCAGTAAACAGGCTAACTATGGCTACACCTTC. Translating gives CASSKQANYGYTF.

CDR3 loop: CASKNIDNSPLHF. CDR3 coding DNA: TGTGCCAGCAAAAACATCGATAATTCACCCCTCCACTTT. This chain joins TRBV27 and TRBJ1-6; D gene unclear. V lost 7 bases, J lost 5 bases, and 9 bases lay in between. Germline V gives CDR1 MNHEY, CDR2 SMNVEV (reference sequence). The CDR3 sequence is 13 residues long.

This clone appeared a single time. The chain couples TRBV19 to TRBJ2-5; D possibly corresponds to TRBD1 (6 bases). Trimming stripped 5 bases from V and 5 bases from J, with 15 bases between. The CDR3 is 14 residues long. Looked up from germline, CDR1 is LNHDA and CDR2 is SQIVND (reference sequence). The CDR3 sequence: CASSSGRGPETQYF. The CDR3 coding sequence is TGTGCCAGTAGTTCCGGCAGGGGCCCTGAGACCCAGTACTTC.

The V and J genes are TRBV27 and TRBJ1-5; TRBD1 is a possible D gene (6 bases). V lost 8 bases, J lost 10 bases, and 18 bases lay in between. CDR3 length: 13 residues. Per the germline V gene, CDR1 is MNHEY and CDR2 is SMNVEV (reference sequence). CDR3 amino acids: CASQRQADRPQHF. The CDR3 DNA sequence: TGTGCCAGCCAAAGACAGGCCGATCGCCCCCAGCATTTT.

V is TRBV5-4 and J is TRBJ1-5; TRBD1 matches at 7 bases. The trim removed 4 bases at V and 8 bases at J, leaving 6 bases unmatched. This CDR3 comprises 13 residues. Germline CDR1 reads SGHNT; CDR2 reads YYREEE (reference sequence). CDR3 DNA: TGTGCCAGCAGCCCGGGACAGCACGAGCCCCAGCATTTT. Protein sequence: CASSPGQHEPQHF.

J is TRBJ1-5 and V is TRBV28, with TRBD1 identical over 9 bases. Germline V lookup: CDR1 MDHEN, CDR2 SYDVKM. V trimming: 6 bases; J trimming: 1 base; junction bases outside the gene matches: 7. The CDR3 runs 16 residues. Here the CDR3 reads CASRDRGFRSNQPQHF. The CDR3 nucleotides read TGTGCCAGCAGGGACAGGGGTTTTCGGAGCAATCAGCCCCAGCATTTT.

V gene TRBV7-2 combines with J gene TRBJ2-3, with D tentatively TRBD1 (6 bases). The CDR3 runs to 17 residues. Per germline, CDR1 SGHTA and CDR2 FQGNSA. Trimming took 5 bases from V and 1 from J, leaving 19 bases between them. CDR3 nucleotides: TGTGCCAGCAGCCCACGTGGCAGGGGCGCAGGCACAGATACGCAGTATTTT. Residues: CASSPRGRGAGTDTQYF.